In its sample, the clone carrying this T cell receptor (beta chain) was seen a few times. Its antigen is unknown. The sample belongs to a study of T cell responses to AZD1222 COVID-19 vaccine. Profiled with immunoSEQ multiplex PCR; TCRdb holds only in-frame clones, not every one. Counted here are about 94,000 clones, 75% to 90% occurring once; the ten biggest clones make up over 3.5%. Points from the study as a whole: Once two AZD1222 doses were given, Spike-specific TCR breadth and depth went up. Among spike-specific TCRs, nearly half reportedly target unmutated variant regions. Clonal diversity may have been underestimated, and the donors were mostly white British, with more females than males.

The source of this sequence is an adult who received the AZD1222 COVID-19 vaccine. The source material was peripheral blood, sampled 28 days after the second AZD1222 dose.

CDR3 sequence (DNA): TGCGCCAGCGGCGGTGAGGGGGTTCGCGGGGAGCTGTTTTTT. Protein: CASGGEGVRGELFF. The gene calls are TRBV5-1 and TRBJ2-2; D possibly corresponds to TRBD1 (6 bases). Germline V lookup: CDR1 SGHRS, CDR2 YFSETQ. The CDR3 totals 14 residues. V was pared by 7 bases and J by 7 bases, with 17 bases between.